The T cell receptor (beta chain) described here comes from a study of blood T cell repertoires in COVID-19. Across the whole study: The United States, Italy and Spain were the sources of the acute and convalescent COVID-19 samples. The cDNA or gDNA used as material had been derived from T cells, B-cell-depleted T cells, or PBMCs.

Authors' analysis steps: How many nucleated cells were present was estimated from reference gene primer amplification. Profiling relied on immunoSEQ multiplex PCR, and the TCRdb table lists in-frame clones only, not all of them. That table supplies the V and J calls and clone size; D and trimming were determined from the DNA. The table records about 130,000 clones, roughly 83% of them present only once. CDR1 and CDR2 (germline): LGHDT, YNNKEL (reference sequence). The CDR3 spans 13 residues. Deletions cut 3 bases from V and 4 bases from J, with 10 bases between. This TCR came from a woman in her 30s who had recovered from COVID-19. The V and J genes are TRBV3-1 (or the pseudogene TRBV3-2) and TRBJ2-7, with D possibly TRBD1 on 5 matching bases. The sequenced sample consisted of peripheral blood. CDR3 protein: CASSQVTGYEQYF. CDR3 coding DNA: TGTGCCAGCAGCCAGGTCACAGGTTACGAGCAGTACTTC.